This entry is about one T cell receptor (beta chain). The protocol was immunoSEQ multiplex PCR, while the TCRdb copy is restricted to in-frame clones and leaves out a portion. The sample has some 200,000 clones; 65% to 90% are singletons. The CDR3 totals 16 residues. The V gene end was trimmed by 2 bases and the J gene end by 3 bases; junction bases not matched to a gene: 6. Germline V gives CDR1 SGHRS, CDR2 YFSETQ. These data come from a study of cytomegalovirus exposure and HLA in healthy donors. The rearrangement links TRBV5-1 to TRBJ2-3, with 10 bases that match TRBD2. Source material: PBMCs. This TCR was sampled from a woman younger than 45 in good health and CMV-seropositive. The DNA of the CDR3 is TGCGCCAGCAGCTTAGCGGGAGGGCCGAGGACAGATACGCAGTATTTT. Amino acid sequence: CASSLAGGPRTDTQYF.